What follows are 17 T cell receptor beta chains derived from one specimen sequenced in a study of blood T cell repertoires in COVID-19. TCRdb's copy holds only in-frame clones and misses some; the assay was immunoSEQ multiplex PCR. There are roughly 140,000 clones in the sample; approximately 90% occur only once, and roughly 11% lies in the top ten. Sequenced: peripheral blood. All receptors derive from an elderly woman with acute or convalescent COVID-19.

The chain links TRBV6-5 to TRBJ1-4, with 9 bases fitting TRBD1. After removal of 7 bases from V and 4 bases from J, the junction contained 7 bases not matched to a gene. Germline V gene data show CDR1 as MNHEY and CDR2 as SVGAGI. The CDR3 consists of 15 residues. The chain's CDR3 is CASTPQGAFNEKLFF. CDR3 bases: TGTGCCAGCACCCCACAGGGGGCCTTTAATGAAAAACTGTTTTTT.

This chain joins TRBV30 and TRBJ1-6; D is undetermined. Germline-derived CDR1 and CDR2 are GTSNPN and SVGIG (reference sequence). The CDR3 extends over 12 amino acids. V shed 0 bases and J shed 7 bases, with 4 bases lying between them. DNA of the CDR3: TGTGCCTGGAGTGTTCAGAATTCACCCCTCCACTTT. Translating it yields CAWSVQNSPLHF. Complete variable domain (other parts from reference TRBV30 and TRBJ1-6): SQTIHQWPATLVQPVGSPLSLECTVEGTSNPNLYWYRQAAGRGLQLLFYSVGIGQISSEVPQNLSASRPQDRQFILSSKKLLLSDSGFYLCAWSVQNSPLHFGNGTRLTVT.

V gene TRBV5-4 combines with J gene TRBJ2-7; D unclear. Germline CDR1 and CDR2: SGHNT and YYREEE (reference sequence). The CDR3 spans 14 residues. Trimming cost V 0 bases and J 2 bases, with 9 bases left between them. CDR3 protein: CASSLAPGPYEQYF. CDR3 coding DNA: TGTGCCAGCAGCTTGGCCCCAGGCCCCTACGAGCAGTACTTC.

This clone has only one observation. The V gene is TRBV24-1, the J gene TRBJ2-1, with a tentative D call TRBD1 (7 bases). The V and J ends lost 3 bases and 7 bases respectively, with 15 bases between them. Germline V gene lookup returns CDR1 KGHDR and CDR2 SFDVKD. The length of the CDR3 is 15 residues. The CDR3 loop is CATSDTRGTANEQFF. CDR3 nucleotide sequence: TGTGCCACCAGTGATACCCGCGGGACAGCTAATGAGCAGTTCTTC.

The CDR3 DNA sequence: TGTGCCAGCAGCGGCGGGGGATATACAAGTGGGAACACTGAAGCTTTCTTT. This codes for CASSGGGYTSGNTEAFF. The chain carries TRBV5-5 and TRBJ1-1, with a possible D match to TRBD1 (5 bases). V lost 4 bases to trimming and J lost 1 base, with 20 bases between them. The V gene's germline CDR1 is SGHKS and CDR2 YYEKEE (reference sequence). The CDR3 length is 17 residues.

The chain links TRBV5-6 to TRBJ1-4, with TRBD1 as a possible D gene (5 bases). V was cut by 1 base and J by 8 bases, with 12 bases left in between. The CDR3 sequence is 14 residues long. Germline V gene lookup returns CDR1 SGHDT and CDR2 YYEEEE. The CDR3 loop reads CASSLYGGREKLFF. CDR3 DNA sequence: TGTGCCAGCAGCTTGTACGGGGGGAGGGAAAAACTGTTTTTT.

A single count supports this clone. The V call is TRBV7-3, the J call TRBJ2-7; 9 bases align to TRBD2. Germline CDR1 and CDR2: SGHTA and FQGTGA. V lost 3 bases, J lost 2 bases, and 5 bases stayed unmatched. The CDR3 is 15 amino acids. CDR3 nucleotides: TGTGCCAGCAGCTTCGCGGGGGGGCACGCCTACGAGCAGTACTTC. It codes for CASSFAGGHAYEQYF.

The chain joins TRBV6-2 or TRBV6-3 to TRBJ2-7; TRBD2 matches at 9 bases. This CDR3 is 15 amino acids long. Per germline, CDR1 MNHEY and CDR2 SVGEGT. V was pared by 1 base and J by 0 bases, with 1 base of the junction left unmatched. The CDR3 protein is CASSYLRGGSYEQYF. In DNA form, the CDR3 reads TGTGCCAGCAGTTACTTGCGGGGGGGCTCCTACGAGCAGTACTTC.

The V and J genes are TRBV19 and TRBJ1-1, with D maybe TRBD1 (6 bases). The V and J ends lost 6 bases and 4 bases respectively, with 18 bases between them. The CDR3 has 15 amino acids. Germline CDR1 reads LNHDA; CDR2 reads SQIVND (reference sequence). CDR3 bases: TGTGCCAGTAGGGCCGGCGGGGGCGAGGGCACTGAAGCTTTCTTT. Translated: CASRAGGGEGTEAFF.

The gene calls are TRBV5-1 and TRBJ1-1; 10 nucleotides agree with TRBD1. With V trimmed by 4 bases and J by 8 bases, 8 bases remained unmatched. Looked up from germline, CDR1 is SGHRS and CDR2 is YFSETQ. There are 14 residues in the CDR3. The CDR3 DNA sequence: TGCGCCAGCAGCAAGACCGGGACAGGGGTGGAAGCTTTCTTT. As protein: CASSKTGTGVEAFF.

This chain joins TRBV3-1 (or the pseudogene TRBV3-2) and TRBJ1-2; D ambiguous. Trimming stripped 1 base from V and 7 bases from J, with 10 bases between. The CDR3 spans 13 residues. The germline V gene encodes CDR1 LGHDT and CDR2 YNNKEL (reference sequence). The CDR3 DNA sequence: TGTGCCAGCAGCCAAGGTCAGGCGGGTGGCTACACCTTC. Its translation: CASSQGQAGGYTF.

The J gene is TRBJ1-1, the V gene TRBV7-2; a weak D match, TRBD1 (6 bases). The CDR3 is 14 amino acids. Trimming shortened V by 5 bases and J by 1 base, and 11 bases separated the two germline ends. The V gene's germline CDR1 is SGHTA and CDR2 FQGNSA. The CDR3 DNA is TGTGCCAGCAGCAGCAGGGGTTCGAACACTGAAGCTTTCTTT. Its translation is CASSSRGSNTEAFF. Combining the CDR3 with reference TRBV7-2 and TRBJ1-1 gives the whole variable domain GAGVSQSPSNKVTEKGKDVELRCDPISGHTALYWYRQSLGQGLEFLIYFQGNSAPDKSGLPSDRFSAERTGGSVSTLTIQRTQQEDSAVYLCASSSRGSNTEAFFGQGTRLTVV.

CDR3 protein: CASSDRDSNEKLFF. CDR3 bases: TGTGCCAGTAGTGACCGGGACAGTAACGAAAAACTGTTTTTT. The chain combines TRBV19 with TRBJ1-4, with 7 bases that match TRBD1. CDR1 is LNHDA and CDR2 is SQIVND in the germline V gene (reference sequence). The CDR3 contains 14 residues. Trimming cost V 5 bases and J 8 bases; bases outside gene matches: 8. Looking up the rest from reference TRBV19 and TRBJ1-4 gives the full variable domain: DGGITQSPKYLFRKEGQNVTLSCEQNLNHDAMYWYRQDPGQGLRLIYYSQIVNDFQKGDIAEGYSVSREKKESFPLTVTSAQKNPTAFYLCASSDRDSNEKLFFGSGTQLSVL.

The chain links TRBV5-1 to TRBJ2-3; D is undetermined. Looked up from germline, CDR1 is SGHRS and CDR2 is YFSETQ. CDR3 length equals 14 residues. The V gene lost 0 bases and the J gene lost 0 bases, with 5 bases spanning the gap. The CDR3: CASSLDKSTDTQYF. In DNA form, the CDR3 reads TGCGCCAGCAGCTTGGATAAAAGCACAGATACGCAGTATTTT.

The chain recombines TRBV5-1 with TRBJ1-1, with no clear D. The CDR3 covers 14 residues. Germline-derived CDR1 and CDR2 are SGHRS and YFSETQ. The V and J ends lost 0 bases and 4 bases respectively, with 10 bases between them. CDR3 DNA: TGCGCCAGCAGCTTGGGGGCAGTGGGCACTGAAGCTTTCTTT. This encodes CASSLGAVGTEAFF.

This clone came up once. The chain uses TRBV19 and TRBJ1-1; weak D call: TRBD1 (6 bases). CDR3 length: 14 residues. The V and J ends lost 3 bases and 0 bases respectively, with 8 bases between them. Per the germline V gene, CDR1 is LNHDA and CDR2 is SQIVND (reference sequence). The CDR3: CASSIQGMNTEAFF. The CDR3 DNA follows: TGTGCCAGTAGTATTCAGGGGATGAACACTGAAGCTTTCTTT.

The chain is built from TRBV3-1 (or the pseudogene TRBV3-2) and TRBJ2-1; possible D gene TRBD2, 5 bases. The CDR3 runs 13 residues. The germline CDR1 and CDR2 sequences are LGHDT and YNNKEL (reference sequence). Trimming shortened V by 3 bases and J by 7 bases, and 10 bases separated the two germline ends. This chain's CDR3 is CASSHLAPNEQFF. The CDR3 DNA reads as TGTGCCAGCAGCCACCTAGCTCCGAATGAGCAGTTCTTC.